What follows is one TCR beta chain and its context. The read ends 3 residues shy of where the CDR3 ends; the end is completed using the germline J gene. From germline, CDR1 is LNHDA and CDR2 SQIVND (reference sequence). The CDR3 runs 16 residues. V was clipped by 3 bases and J by 0 bases, with 12 bases between them. Genomic DNA, averaging about 1,300 ng per sample, yielded TCR beta CDR3 via immunoSEQ. Assay: immunoSEQ multiplex PCR; the TCRdb copy retains only in-frame clones and omits some. This listing includes approximately 41,000 clones. This record comes from a study of T cells in women clearing cervical HPV infection. Study in general: With HLA typing for only a few women, HLA confounding remains possible.

This sequence originates from a woman aged 18 to 75 with a cervical HPV16 infection that either progressed to CIN3+ or cleared (not recorded which). The V and J genes are TRBV19 and TRBJ2-1; a possible D gene is TRBD2 (5 bases). What was sequenced was blood buffy coat. The CDR3 sequence is CASSISDLSSYNEQFF. The sequenced part of the CDR3 DNA is TGTGCCAGTAGTATTTCGGACTTGAGCTCCTACAATGAG.